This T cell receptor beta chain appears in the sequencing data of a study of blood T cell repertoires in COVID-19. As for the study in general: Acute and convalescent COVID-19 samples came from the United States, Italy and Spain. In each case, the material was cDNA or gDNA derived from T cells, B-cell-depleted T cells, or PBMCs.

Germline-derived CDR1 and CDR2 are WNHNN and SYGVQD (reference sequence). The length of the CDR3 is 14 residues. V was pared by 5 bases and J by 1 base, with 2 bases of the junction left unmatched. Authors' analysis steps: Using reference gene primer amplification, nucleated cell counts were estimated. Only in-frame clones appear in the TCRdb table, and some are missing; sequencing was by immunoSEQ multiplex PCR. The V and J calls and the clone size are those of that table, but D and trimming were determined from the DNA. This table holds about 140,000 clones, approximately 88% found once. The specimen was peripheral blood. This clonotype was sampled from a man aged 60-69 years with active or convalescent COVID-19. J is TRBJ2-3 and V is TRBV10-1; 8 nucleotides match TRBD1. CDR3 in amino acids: CASSSGGGTDTQYF. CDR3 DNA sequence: TGCGCCAGCAGTTCAGGGGGCGGCACAGATACGCAGTATTTT.